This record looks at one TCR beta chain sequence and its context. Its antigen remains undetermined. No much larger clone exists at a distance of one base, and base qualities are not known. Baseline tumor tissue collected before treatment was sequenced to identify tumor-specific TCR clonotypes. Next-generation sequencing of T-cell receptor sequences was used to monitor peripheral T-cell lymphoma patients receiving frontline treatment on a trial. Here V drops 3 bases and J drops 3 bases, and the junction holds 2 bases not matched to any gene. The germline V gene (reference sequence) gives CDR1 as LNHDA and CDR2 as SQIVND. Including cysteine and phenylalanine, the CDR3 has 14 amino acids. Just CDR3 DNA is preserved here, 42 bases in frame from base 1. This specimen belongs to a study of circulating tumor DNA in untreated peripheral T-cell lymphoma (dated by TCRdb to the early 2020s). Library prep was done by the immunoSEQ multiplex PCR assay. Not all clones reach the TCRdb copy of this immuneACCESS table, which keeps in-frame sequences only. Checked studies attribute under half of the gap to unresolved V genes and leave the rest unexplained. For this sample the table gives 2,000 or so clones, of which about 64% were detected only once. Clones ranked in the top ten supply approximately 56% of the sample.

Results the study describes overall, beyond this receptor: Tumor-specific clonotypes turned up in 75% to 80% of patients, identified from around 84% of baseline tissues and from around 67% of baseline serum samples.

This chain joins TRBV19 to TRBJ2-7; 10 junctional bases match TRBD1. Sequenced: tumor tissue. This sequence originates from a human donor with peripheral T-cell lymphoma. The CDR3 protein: CASSMGQGNYEQYF. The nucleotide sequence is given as TGTGCCAGTAGTATGGGACAGGGGAACTACGAGCAGTACTTC.